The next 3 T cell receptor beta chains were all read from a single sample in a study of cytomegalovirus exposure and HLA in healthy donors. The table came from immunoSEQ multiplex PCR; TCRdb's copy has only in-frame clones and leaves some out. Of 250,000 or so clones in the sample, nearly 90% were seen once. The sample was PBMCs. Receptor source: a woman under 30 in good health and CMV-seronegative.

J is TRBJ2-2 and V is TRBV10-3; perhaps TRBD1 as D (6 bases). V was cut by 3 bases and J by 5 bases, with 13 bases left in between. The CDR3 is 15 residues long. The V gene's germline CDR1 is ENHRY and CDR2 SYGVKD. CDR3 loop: CAISEGQGRTGELFF. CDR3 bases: TGTGCCATCAGTGAAGGGCAGGGGCGTACCGGGGAGCTGTTTTTT.

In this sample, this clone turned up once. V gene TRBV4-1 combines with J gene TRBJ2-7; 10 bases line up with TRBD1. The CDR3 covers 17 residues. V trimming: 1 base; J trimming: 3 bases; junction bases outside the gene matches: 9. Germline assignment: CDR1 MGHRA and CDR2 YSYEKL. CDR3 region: CASSQGTLDRGNYEQYF. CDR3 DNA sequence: TGCGCCAGCAGCCAAGGGACTCTGGACAGGGGGAACTACGAGCAGTACTTC.

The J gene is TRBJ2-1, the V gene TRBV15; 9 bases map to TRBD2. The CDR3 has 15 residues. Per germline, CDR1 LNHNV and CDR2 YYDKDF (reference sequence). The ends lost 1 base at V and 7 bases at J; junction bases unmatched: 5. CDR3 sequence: CATSRVVAGANEQFF. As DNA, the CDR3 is TGTGCCACCAGCAGAGTCGTAGCGGGGGCAAATGAGCAGTTCTTC.